Listed here are 15 T cell receptor beta chains from one sample, sequenced in a study of T cell repertoires in cytomegalovirus infection. Via MiXCR, TCRdb re-called the reads, giving one row per CDR3 protein. Of 560,000 or so distinct CDR3 sequences listed, 16% were seen once; the top ten hold around 25%. The specimen sequenced was CD8+ T cells from PBMCs. These receptors were collected from a human donor in good health (CMV status not recorded). Some clones in this sample may be carry-over from other donors' samples.

The V call is TRBV12-3 or TRBV12-4, the J call TRBJ1-1; D is undetermined. CDR3 size: 14 residues. The germline V and J ends were trimmed by 6 bases and 2 bases, with 13 bases remaining between them. CDR3 amino acids: CASSLWRENTEAFF. As DNA, the CDR3 is TGTGCCAGCAGCCTATGGAGGGAAAACACTGAAGCTTTCTTT.

This clonotype was seen more than once but under ten times. The chain links TRBV12-3 or TRBV12-4 to TRBJ2-3; unclear D gene. This CDR3 is 14 amino acids long. V was shortened by 5 bases and J by 4 bases, with 13 bases between the two germline ends. This CDR3 reads CASSALSNADTQYF. The CDR3 nucleotides are TGTGCCAGCAGTGCCTTATCGAACGCAGATACGCAGTATTTT.

The rearrangement links TRBV25-1 to TRBJ1-6; D is unresolved. The V gene lost 6 bases and the J gene lost 3 bases, with 12 bases spanning the gap. Per the germline V gene, CDR1 is MGHDK and CDR2 is SYGVNS. The CDR3 length is 15 residues. In DNA form, the CDR3 reads TGTGCCAGCAGCGACCGGGATTTCTATAATTCACCCCTCCACTTT. It yields the protein CASSDRDFYNSPLHF.

CDR3 protein: CSARDRGVEETQYF. The CDR3, as DNA: TGCAGTGCTAGGGACAGGGGGGTGGAAGAGACCCAGTACTTC. The rearrangement uses TRBV20-1 and TRBJ2-5, with 10 bases matching TRBD1. The CDR3 has 14 residues. The germline V gene has CDR1 DFQATT and CDR2 SNEGSKA (reference sequence). V gave up 3 bases and J gave up 3 bases; unmatched junction bases: 4.

The J gene is TRBJ2-7, the V gene TRBV9, with 13 bases lining up with TRBD2. Germline CDR1 is SGDLS and CDR2 is YYNGEE. The CDR3 contains 16 residues. V shed 0 bases and J 6 bases; nucleotides not matched to a gene: 6. The CDR3 sequence: CASSVVGTSGKGEQYF. The CDR3 nucleotides are TGTGCCAGCAGCGTAGTTGGGACTAGCGGGAAAGGCGAGCAGTACTTC.

This clonotype showed up many times. This sequence joins TRBV7-8 and TRBJ2-1; TRBD1 agrees at 7 bases. The CDR3 length is 15 residues. The germline CDR1 and CDR2 sequences are SGHVS and FQNEAQ. V was clipped by 5 bases and J by 2 bases; unmatched bases: 6. In DNA form, the CDR3 reads TGTGCCAGCAGCCTTCGGACAGGCCCCTACAATGAGCAGTTCTTC. Its translation is CASSLRTGPYNEQFF.

The CDR3 region has the DNA TGTGCCAGTAGTATCAGGACGGGACCTAAAAACATTCAGTACTTC. Its protein is CASSIRTGPKNIQYF. The gene calls are TRBV19 and TRBJ2-4; D is tentatively TRBD1 or TRBD2 (5 bases each). Germline assignment: CDR1 LNHDA and CDR2 SQIVND (reference sequence). This CDR3 spans 15 amino acids. The V end was cut by 3 bases, the J end by 4 bases, with 13 bases between.

This rearrangement joins TRBV2 to TRBJ1-2; the match to TRBD1 covers 8 bases. Germline assignment: CDR1 SNHLY and CDR2 FYNNEI. The CDR3 totals 15 residues. Unmatched junction bases numbered 12, after V lost 8 bases and J lost 4 bases. CDR3 in DNA: TGTGCCAGCGGATTTTTCGGACAGGGCCTCTATGGCTACACCTTC. Its protein product is CASGFFGQGLYGYTF.

This clonotype was detected only a few times. As DNA, the CDR3 is TGTGCCAGCAGTCTCGGCACGGGATTTAATGAAAAACTGTTTTTT. Amino acids: CASSLGTGFNEKLFF. This sequence joins TRBV12-3 or TRBV12-4 and TRBJ1-4; D is undetermined. Trimming took off 5 bases at V and 4 bases at J, with 14 bases between the two ends. The CDR3 length is 15 residues.

V usage is TRBV4-1 and J usage is TRBJ1-1; D remains unclear. Germline V CDR1 and CDR2: MGHRA, YSYEKL. Between the trimmed V and J ends, which lost 0 bases and 5 bases, there was a span of 10 bases. This CDR3 is built from 14 residues. CDR3 loop: CASSQDLTWTEAFF. The CDR3 bases are TGCGCCAGCAGCCAAGATCTTACTTGGACTGAAGCTTTCTTT.

The chain combines TRBV27 with TRBJ1-2, with a tentative D call TRBD1 (5 bases). V was shortened by 0 bases and J by 4 bases, with 15 bases between the two germline ends. The CDR3 covers 16 residues. CDR1 is MNHEY, CDR2 SMNVEV, per germline (reference sequence). CDR3 sequence (DNA): TGTGCCAGCAGTTTATCTCCGAGTCCGGGGGGCTATGGCTACACCTTC. This codes for CASSLSPSPGGYGYTF.

This clonotype was found many times. The gene calls are TRBV7-9 and TRBJ2-7; 7 nucleotides line up with TRBD1. CDR1 and CDR2 from the germline V gene are SEHNR and FQNEAQ (reference sequence). The length of the CDR3 is 15 residues. V was pared by 5 bases and J by 2 bases, with 9 bases of the junction left unmatched. CDR3 region: CASSAQTGETYEQYF. DNA of the CDR3: TGTGCCAGCAGCGCCCAAACAGGGGAGACCTACGAGCAGTACTTC. Looking up the rest from reference TRBV7-9 and TRBJ2-7 gives the full variable domain: DTGVSQNPRHKITKRGQNVTFRCDPISEHNRLYWYRQTLGQGPEFLTYFQNEAQLEKSRLLSDRFSAERPKGSFSTLEIQRTEQGDSAMYLCASSAQTGETYEQYFGPGTRLTVT.

This clonotype occurred many times. J is TRBJ2-5 and V is TRBV12-5; no clear D gene. V was trimmed by 6 bases and J by 2 bases, leaving 10 bases between them. Germline loops: CDR1 LGHNT, CDR2 FRNRAP. The CDR3 contains 13 residues. CDR3: CASGDPIQETQYF. The CDR3 DNA sequence: TGTGCTAGTGGAGACCCCATACAAGAGACCCAGTACTTC. Filled out from reference TRBV12-5 and TRBJ2-5, the complete variable domain reads DARVTQTPRHKVTEMGQEVTMRCQPILGHNTVFWYRQTMMQGLELLAYFRNRAPLDDSGMPKDRFSAEMPDATLATLKIQPSEPRDSAVYFCASGDPIQETQYFGPGTRLLVL.

The chain links TRBV4-1 to TRBJ2-1, with TRBD2 matching over 11 bases. Germline trimming cut 6 bases from V and 7 bases from J; bases unmatched to any gene: 8. Germline V gene data show CDR1 as MGHRA and CDR2 as YSYEKL. The CDR3 spans 15 residues. The CDR3 here is CASRTLAGGLNEQFF. The CDR3 coding sequence is TGCGCCAGCAGGACGCTAGCGGGGGGCCTGAATGAGCAGTTCTTC.

This clonotype was seen a handful of times. V and J are TRBV12-3 or TRBV12-4 and TRBJ2-2; either TRBD1 or TRBD2 may supply D (5 bases each). V shed 4 bases and J shed 2 bases, with 11 bases lying between them. This CDR3 has 15 amino acids. The CDR3 protein is CASSSSRDNTGELFF. CDR3 in DNA: TGTGCCAGCAGTTCAAGCAGGGACAACACCGGGGAGCTGTTTTTT.